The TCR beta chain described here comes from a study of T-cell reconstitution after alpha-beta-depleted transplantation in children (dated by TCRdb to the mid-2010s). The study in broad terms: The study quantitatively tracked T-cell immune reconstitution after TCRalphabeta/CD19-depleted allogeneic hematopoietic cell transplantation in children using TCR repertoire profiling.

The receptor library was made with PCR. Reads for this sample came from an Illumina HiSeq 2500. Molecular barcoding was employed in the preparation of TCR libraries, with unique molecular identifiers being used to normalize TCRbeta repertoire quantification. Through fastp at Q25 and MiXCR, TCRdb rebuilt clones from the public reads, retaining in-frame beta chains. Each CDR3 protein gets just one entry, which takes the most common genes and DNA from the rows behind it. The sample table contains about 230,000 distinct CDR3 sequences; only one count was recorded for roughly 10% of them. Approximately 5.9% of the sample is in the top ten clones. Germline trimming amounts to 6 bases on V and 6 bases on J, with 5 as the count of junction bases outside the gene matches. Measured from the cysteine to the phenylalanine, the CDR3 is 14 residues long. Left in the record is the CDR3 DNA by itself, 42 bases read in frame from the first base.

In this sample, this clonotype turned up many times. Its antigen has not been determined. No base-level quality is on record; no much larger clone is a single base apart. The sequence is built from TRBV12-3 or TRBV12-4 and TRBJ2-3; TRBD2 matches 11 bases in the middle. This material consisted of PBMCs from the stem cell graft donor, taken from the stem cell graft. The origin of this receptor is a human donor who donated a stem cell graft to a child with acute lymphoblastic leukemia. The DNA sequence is TGTGCCAGCAGGGTGACTAGCGGGGAGGATACGCAGTATTTT. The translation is CASRVTSGEDTQYF.